Below, 11 T cell receptor beta chains from the same sample are listed, as sequenced in a study of response to subunit inactivated influenza vaccine. TCRdb called the RT-PCR reads again in MiXCR, with one record for every CDR3 protein. This table holds about 780,000 distinct CDR3 sequences, around a sixth found once. The sample in question was PBMCs from blood, obtained roughly 5 days after vaccination. Receptors were obtained from a man over 45 who received an inactivated influenza vaccine.

This clonotype has just a few counts. J is TRBJ2-7 and V is TRBV20-1; possible D gene TRBD1, 6 bases. The CDR3 sequence is 13 residues long. The germline V gene encodes CDR1 DFQATT and CDR2 SNEGSKA (reference sequence). V dropped 2 bases and J dropped 3 bases, with 11 bases sitting between them. CDR3 bases: TGCAGTGCTAGAAGGACAGCTCACTACGAGCAGTACTTC. Translation: CSARRTAHYEQYF.

The table lists this clonotype with a few counts. The chain employs TRBV24-1 and TRBJ2-7, with D hard to call. Per germline, CDR1 KGHDR and CDR2 SFDVKD. V was clipped by 9 bases and J by 4 bases, with 12 bases between them. The CDR3 consists of 12 residues. As DNA, the CDR3 is TGTGCCACCCCCCCCCTCGAATACGAGCAGTACTTC. This translates into CATPPLEYEQYF.

V and J are TRBV29-1 and TRBJ2-7, with 11 positions matching TRBD2. Germline V lookup: CDR1 SQVTM, CDR2 ANQGSEA. Unmatched junction bases numbered 8, after V lost 4 bases and J lost 3 bases. The CDR3 loop spans 15 amino acids. CDR3 nucleotides: TGCAGCGTTGTTCTGACTAGCGGGGTGCACTACGAGCAGTACTTC. Its protein is CSVVLTSGVHYEQYF.

This clonotype was seen a handful of times. The chain uses TRBV7-9 and TRBJ2-7; 10 bases agree with TRBD1. Germline CDR1 and CDR2: SEHNR and FQNEAQ (reference sequence). The V gene end was trimmed by 3 bases and the J gene end by 3 bases; junction bases not matched to a gene: 2. The CDR3 spans 14 residues. CDR3 in DNA: TGTGCCAGCAGCTTCGGACAGGGGGACTACGAGCAGTACTTC. This codes for CASSFGQGDYEQYF.

The CDR3 DNA reads as TGTGCCACTAGGGACAGGGAGAACACCGGGGAGCTGTTTTTT. This translates into CATRDRENTGELFF. J is TRBJ2-2 and V is TRBV24-1, with TRBD1 identical over 9 bases. The germline CDR1 and CDR2 sequences are KGHDR and SFDVKD. The CDR3 is 14 residues long. After removal of 10 bases from V and 1 base from J, the junction contained 3 bases not matched to a gene.

The V gene is TRBV20-1, the J gene TRBJ1-5; the D is unclear. The CDR3 sequence is 13 residues long. The V gene lost 3 bases and the J gene lost 0 bases, with 6 bases spanning the gap. Germline values: CDR1 DFQATT, CDR2 SNEGSKA (reference sequence). CDR3 nucleotides: TGCAGTGCTAGTCTCTATAGCAATCAGCCCCAGCATTTT. Protein: CSASLYSNQPQHF.

V usage is TRBV4-2 and J usage is TRBJ2-6, with 8 bases matching TRBD2. Looked up from germline, CDR1 is LGHNA and CDR2 is YNFKEQ. This CDR3 is built from 17 residues. V dropped 0 bases and J dropped 13; count of bases not matched to a gene: 14. CDR3 nucleotides: TGTGCCAGCAGCCAAGATGTTCTAGCGGGCGGCCGAGTTGTCCTGACTTTC. Encoded protein: CASSQDVLAGGRVVLTF.

The chain joins TRBV3-1 to TRBJ2-1; D unresolved. V dropped 6 bases and J dropped 3 bases, with 6 bases sitting between them. CDR3 length equals 12 residues. Germline V CDR1 and CDR2: LGHDT, YNNKEL (reference sequence). The CDR3 protein is CASRDIYNEQFF. CDR3 coding DNA: TGTGCCAGCAGAGACATCTACAATGAGCAGTTCTTC.

The CDR3 sequence is CASSQRIGYEQYF. CDR3 coding DNA: TGTGCCAGCAGCCAACGGATTGGCTACGAGCAGTACTTC. The J gene is TRBJ2-7, the V gene TRBV14; D gene ambiguous. The germline gives CDR1 SGHDN, CDR2 FVKESK. Deletions cut 2 bases from V and 3 bases from J, with 8 bases between. The CDR3 extends over 13 amino acids.

The V call is TRBV4-3, the J call TRBJ2-7; D remains ambiguous. Deletions cut 0 bases from V and 2 bases from J, with 8 bases between. The CDR3 has 14 residues. CDR1 and CDR2 from the germline V gene are LGHNA and YSLEER. The CDR3 reads CASSQEHYTYEQYF. DNA for the CDR3: TGCGCCAGCAGCCAAGAACACTACACCTACGAGCAGTACTTC.

Only a few counts were recorded for this clonotype. The chain employs TRBV3-1 and TRBJ2-2, with 8 bases lining up with TRBD1. In germline, CDR1 is LGHDT, CDR2 YNNKEL (reference sequence). There are 19 residues in the CDR3. V dropped 1 base and J dropped 0; count of bases not matched to a gene: 10. The CDR3 coding sequence is TGTGCCAGCAGCCAAGTTTATAATAGGGACAGGACGAACACCGGGGAGCTGTTTTTT. Translation gives CASSQVYNRDRTNTGELFF.